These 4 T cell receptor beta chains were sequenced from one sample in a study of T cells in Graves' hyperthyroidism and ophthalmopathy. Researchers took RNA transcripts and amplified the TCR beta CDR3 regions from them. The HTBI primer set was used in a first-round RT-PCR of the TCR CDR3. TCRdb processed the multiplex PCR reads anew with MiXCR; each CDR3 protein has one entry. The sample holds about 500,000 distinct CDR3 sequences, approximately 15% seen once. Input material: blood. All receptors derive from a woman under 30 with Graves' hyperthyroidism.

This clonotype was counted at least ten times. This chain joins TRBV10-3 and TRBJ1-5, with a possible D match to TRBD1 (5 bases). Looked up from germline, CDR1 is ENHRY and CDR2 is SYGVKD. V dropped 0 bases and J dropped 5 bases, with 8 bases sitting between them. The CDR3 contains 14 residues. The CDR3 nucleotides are TGTGCCATCAGTGAGTCGGCAGGGCATCAGCCCCAGCATTTT. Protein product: CAISESAGHQPQHF.

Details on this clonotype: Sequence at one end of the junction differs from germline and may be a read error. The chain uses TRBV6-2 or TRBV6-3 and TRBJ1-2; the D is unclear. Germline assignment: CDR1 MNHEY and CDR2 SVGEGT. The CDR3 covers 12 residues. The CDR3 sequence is CASGYIAYGYTF. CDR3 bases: TGTGCCAGCGGTTACATAGCCTATGGCTACACCTTC.

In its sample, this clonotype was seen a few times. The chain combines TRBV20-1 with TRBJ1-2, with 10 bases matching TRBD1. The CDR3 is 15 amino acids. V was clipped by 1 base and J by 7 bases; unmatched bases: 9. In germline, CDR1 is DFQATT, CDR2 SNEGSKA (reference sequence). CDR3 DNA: TGCAGTGCTAGAGCGCTTGAAGGGACAGGGGCTGGCTACACCTTC. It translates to CSARALEGTGAGYTF.

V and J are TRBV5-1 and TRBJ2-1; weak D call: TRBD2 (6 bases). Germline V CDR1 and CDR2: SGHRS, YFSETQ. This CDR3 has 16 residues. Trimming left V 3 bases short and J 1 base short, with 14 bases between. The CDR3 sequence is CASSSLIAESYNEQFF. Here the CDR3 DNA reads TGCGCCAGCAGCTCCTTAATAGCGGAATCCTACAATGAGCAGTTCTTC.